These 2 T cell receptor beta chains came from one sample sequenced in a study of T cells expressing NK-cell markers. TCRdb processed the 5' RACE reads again and assigns one entry to each CDR3 protein, with no DNA. Recorded for this sample: 400,000 to 500,000 distinct CDR3 sequences. Sequenced: blood T cells: a sorted CD56 or NKG2C T cell subset, CD4+ or CD8+ T cells, or bulk PBMC T cells (not recorded which). All receptors come from a woman between 18 and 75 years old in good health.

The chain joins TRBV5-1 to TRBJ1-5; the D gene TCRdb calls, TRBD1, cannot be checked with no DNA. The germline gives CDR1 SGHRS, CDR2 YFSETQ. This CDR3 has 17 residues. CDR3 sequence reads: CASSLGSPQGVNQPQHF.

This sequence joins TRBV7-2 and TRBJ2-5; TCRdb picks TRBD1, but there is no DNA to check that call. The CDR3 extends over 14 amino acids. CDR1 and CDR2 from the germline V gene are SGHTA and FQGNSA. CDR3 protein: CASSPTGQIETQYF.